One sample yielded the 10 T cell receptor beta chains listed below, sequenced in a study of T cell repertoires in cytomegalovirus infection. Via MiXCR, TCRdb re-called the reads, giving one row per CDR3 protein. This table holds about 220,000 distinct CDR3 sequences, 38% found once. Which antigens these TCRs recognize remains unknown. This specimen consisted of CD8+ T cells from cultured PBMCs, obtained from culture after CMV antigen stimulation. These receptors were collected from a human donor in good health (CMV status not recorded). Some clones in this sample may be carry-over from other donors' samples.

CDR3 sequence reads: CASSFTWWGREGSTGELFF. CDR3 DNA sequence: TGTGCCAGCAGCTTCACCTGGTGGGGGCGGGAGGGCTCCACCGGGGAGCTGTTTTTT. V is TRBV11-2 and J is TRBJ2-2, with 9 bases matching TRBD2. This CDR3 has 19 amino acids. The V segment lost 3 bases and the J segment 4 bases; nucleotides outside the gene matches: 15. Germline-derived CDR1 and CDR2 are SGHAT and FQNNGV.

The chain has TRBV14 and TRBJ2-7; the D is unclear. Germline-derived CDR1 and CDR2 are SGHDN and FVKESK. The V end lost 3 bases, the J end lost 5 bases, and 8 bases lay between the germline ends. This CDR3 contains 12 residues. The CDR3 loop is CASSHVRNEQYF. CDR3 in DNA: TGTGCCAGCAGCCACGTTCGGAACGAGCAGTACTTC.

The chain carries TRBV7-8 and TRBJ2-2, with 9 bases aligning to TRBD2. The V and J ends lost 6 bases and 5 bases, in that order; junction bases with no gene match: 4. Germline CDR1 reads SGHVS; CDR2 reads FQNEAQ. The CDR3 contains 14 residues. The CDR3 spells CASRRLAETGELFF. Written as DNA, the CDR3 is TGTGCCAGCAGGCGACTAGCGGAGACCGGGGAGCTGTTTTTT.

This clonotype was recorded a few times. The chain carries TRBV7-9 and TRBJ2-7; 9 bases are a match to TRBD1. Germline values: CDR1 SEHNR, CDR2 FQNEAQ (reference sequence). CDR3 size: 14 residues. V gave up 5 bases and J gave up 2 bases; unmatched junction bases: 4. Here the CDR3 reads CASSHRDRAYEQYF. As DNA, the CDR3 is TGTGCCAGCAGCCACCGGGACAGGGCCTACGAGCAGTACTTC.

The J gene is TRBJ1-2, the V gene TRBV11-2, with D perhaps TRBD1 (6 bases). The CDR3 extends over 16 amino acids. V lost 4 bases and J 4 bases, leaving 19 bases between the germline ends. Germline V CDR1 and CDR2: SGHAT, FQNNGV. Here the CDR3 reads CASSYSGTPARYGYTF. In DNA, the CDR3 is TGTGCCAGCAGCTACTCCGGGACACCAGCCCGCTATGGCTACACCTTC.

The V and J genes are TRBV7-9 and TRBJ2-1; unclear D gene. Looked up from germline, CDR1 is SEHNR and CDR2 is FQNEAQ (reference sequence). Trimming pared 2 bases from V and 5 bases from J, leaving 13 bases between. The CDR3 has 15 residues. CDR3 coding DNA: TGTGCCAGCAGCTTAACGCCCCGGCCCCACAATGAGCAGTTCTTC. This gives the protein CASSLTPRPHNEQFF. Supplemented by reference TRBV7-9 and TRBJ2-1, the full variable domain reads DTGVSQNPRHKITKRGQNVTFRCDPISEHNRLYWYRQTLGQGPEFLTYFQNEAQLEKSRLLSDRFSAERPKGSFSTLEIQRTEQGDSAMYLCASSLTPRPHNEQFFGPGTRLTVL.

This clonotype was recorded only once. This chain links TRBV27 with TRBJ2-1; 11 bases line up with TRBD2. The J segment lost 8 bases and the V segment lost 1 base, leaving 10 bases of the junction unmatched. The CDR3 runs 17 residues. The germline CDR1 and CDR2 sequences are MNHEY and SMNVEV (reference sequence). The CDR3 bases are TGTGCCAGCAGTTTATTGGGTAGCGGGGGGGCGATCGATGAGCAGTTCTTC. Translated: CASSLLGSGGAIDEQFF.

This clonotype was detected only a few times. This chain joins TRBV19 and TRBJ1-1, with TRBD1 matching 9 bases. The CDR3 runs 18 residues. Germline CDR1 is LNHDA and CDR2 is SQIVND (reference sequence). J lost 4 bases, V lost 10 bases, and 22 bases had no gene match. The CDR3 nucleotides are TGTGCCACCCTAGACCGGGACAGGGCAACTCTTAGGAGCACTGAAGCTTTCTTT. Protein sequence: CATLDRDRATLRSTEAFF.

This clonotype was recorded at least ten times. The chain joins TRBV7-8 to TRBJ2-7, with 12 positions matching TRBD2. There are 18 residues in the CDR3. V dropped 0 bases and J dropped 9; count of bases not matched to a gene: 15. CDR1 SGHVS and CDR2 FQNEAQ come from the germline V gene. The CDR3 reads CASSLAPGLAGTQKGQYF. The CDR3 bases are TGTGCCAGCAGCTTAGCTCCCGGACTAGCGGGAACCCAGAAGGGGCAGTACTTC.

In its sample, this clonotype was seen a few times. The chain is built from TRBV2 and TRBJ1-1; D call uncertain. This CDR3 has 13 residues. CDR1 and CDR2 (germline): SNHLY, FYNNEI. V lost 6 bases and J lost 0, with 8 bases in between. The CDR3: CASRGGMNTEAFF. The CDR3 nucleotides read TGTGCCAGCAGGGGAGGCATGAACACTGAAGCTTTCTTT.